The next 32 T cell receptor beta chains were all read from a single sample in a study of identical twins (dated by TCRdb to between 2015 and 2016). Library method: 5' RACE. Sequencing used an Illumina HiSeq 2000. Clones were called with MiXCR by TCRdb after fastp trimmed the public reads at Q25, and only in-frame beta chains were retained. Rows matching on CDR3 protein sequence are summarized as one entry with the most common DNA and genes. The sample records 1.5 million to 2 million distinct CDR3 sequences, more than 30% of which are singletons. The top ten hold 0.25% to 0.3% of the sample. Sequences were obtained from cord blood. The source is a newborn girl in good health.

This clonotype showed up many times. The chain links TRBV21-1 to TRBJ2-7; the table's D call of TRBD1 was not tested on the DNA. TRBV21-1 is designated a pseudogene. CDR3 size: 16 residues. DNA for the CDR3: TGTGCCAGCAGCAAGATTGGGACAGACACAACCTACGAGCAGTACTTC. Protein sequence: CASSKIGTDTTYEQYF.

The chain couples TRBV12-3 or TRBV12-4 to TRBJ2-1; TRBD2 matches 10 bases. This CDR3 spans 15 amino acids. The V gene end was trimmed by 1 base and the J gene end by 7 bases; junction bases not matched to a gene: 4. The CDR3 nucleotides are TGTGCCAGCAGTTTAGTACGAGCGGGAGGGAATGAGCAGTTCTTC. The encoded protein is CASSLVRAGGNEQFF.

This clonotype was detected a few times. The V gene is TRBV6-5, the J gene TRBJ1-1, with unresolved D. CDR1 and CDR2 (germline): MNHEY, SVGAGI. CDR3 length equals 17 residues. Trimming left V 0 bases short and J 1 base short, with 15 bases between. The CDR3 sequence: CASSYSRATGANTEAFF. CDR3 DNA sequence: TGTGCCAGCAGTTACTCAAGGGCGACGGGTGCGAACACTGAAGCTTTCTTT.

In the case of this clonotype: It may be a read error: a sequence one base away is much more abundant. The genes are TRBV10-1 and TRBJ2-3; unclear D gene. Trimming removed 4 bases at V and 2 bases at J, with 7 bases between. The CDR3 covers 13 residues. Germline CDR1 reads WNHNN; CDR2 reads SYGVQD (reference sequence). CDR3 sequence: CASSGPVTDTQYF. The CDR3 nucleotides read TGCGCCAGCAGTGGTCCCGTCACAGATACGCAGTATTTT.

This clonotype was detected ten times or more. J is TRBJ1-2 and V is TRBV6-6; D call uncertain. The CDR3 totals 12 residues. With 7 bases removed from V and 5 bases from J, the gap between germline ends came to 11 bases. CDR1 MNHNY and CDR2 SVGAGI come from the germline V gene (reference sequence). In nucleotides, the CDR3 is TGTGCCAGCACTACCCTGGGGTATGGCTACACCTTC. Translated: CASTTLGYGYTF.

In this sample, this clonotype turned up a few times. The V gene is TRBV20-1, the J gene TRBJ2-7; TRBD2 agrees at 11 bases. The CDR3 runs to 13 residues. The germline V gene has CDR1 DFQATT and CDR2 SNEGSKA (reference sequence). The V gene end was trimmed by 3 bases and the J gene end by 6 bases; junction bases not matched to a gene: 4. The CDR3: CSARLLAGGEQYF. The CDR3 nucleotides are TGCAGTGCTAGGTTGCTAGCGGGGGGCGAGCAGTACTTC.

This clonotype was observed many times. The J gene is TRBJ1-1, the V gene TRBV10-3; tentatively, D is TRBD1 (5 bases). Germline CDR1 is ENHRY and CDR2 is SYGVKD. The CDR3 is made up of 12 amino acids. V was trimmed by 7 bases and J by 4 bases, leaving 10 bases between them. The CDR3 DNA reads TGTGCCATCAAGGGGCTTGTCACTGAAGCTTTCTTT. Translated: CAIKGLVTEAFF.

The chain couples TRBV20-1 to TRBJ1-6, with D possibly TRBD1 on 6 matching bases. V was cut by 5 bases and J by 3 bases, with 14 bases left in between. In germline, CDR1 is DFQATT, CDR2 SNEGSKA (reference sequence). The CDR3 has 15 amino acids. This CDR3 reads CSARAGQIYNSPLHF. CDR3 in DNA: TGCAGTGCTCGCGCGGGACAAATCTATAATTCACCCCTCCACTTT.

This clonotype showed up just a few times. The rearrangement links TRBV9 to TRBJ2-5; possible D gene TRBD1, 8 bases. The V and J ends lost 4 bases and 3 bases respectively, with 19 bases between them. The germline V gene has CDR1 SGDLS and CDR2 YYNGEE. This CDR3 comprises 16 residues. CDR3 residues: CASSPRTGRAEETQYF. In nucleotides, the CDR3 is TGTGCCAGCAGCCCCCGGACAGGGAGGGCGGAAGAGACCCAGTACTTC.

This clonotype was counted many times. The chain employs TRBV21-1 and TRBJ2-3. TRBV21-1 corresponds to a pseudogene. The CDR3 is 17 amino acids. The CDR3 bases are TGTGCCAGCAGCAAAAGCGGAGGACCTCCTAGCACAGATACGCAGTATTTT. It yields the protein CASSKSGGPPSTDTQYF.

The chain combines TRBV3-1 with TRBJ1-5, with D perhaps matching TRBD1 (5 bases). In germline, CDR1 is LGHDT, CDR2 YNNKEL (reference sequence). The CDR3 extends over 12 amino acids. V was shortened by 10 bases and J by 7 bases, with 14 bases between the two germline ends. The CDR3 loop is CATSSGGQPQHF. In nucleotides, the CDR3 is TGTGCCACCAGTAGTGGGGGGCAGCCCCAGCATTTT.

The V call is TRBV6-5, the J call TRBJ2-7, with D perhaps matching TRBD2 (5 bases). This CDR3 is 16 amino acids long. Germline V CDR1 and CDR2: MNHEY, SVGAGI. The ends were cut back, 3 bases at V and 5 bases at J, with 20 bases in the middle. The CDR3 loop is CASSYRRGPLEHEQYF. CDR3 sequence (DNA): TGTGCCAGCAGTTATAGGCGAGGGCCCCTTGAACACGAGCAGTACTTC.

This clonotype was counted a single time. At one end, the junction sequence differs from germline, possibly due to a read error. This rearrangement joins TRBV29-1 to TRBJ1-2; 10 positions match TRBD1. The germline V gene encodes CDR1 SQVTM and CDR2 ANQGSEA. The CDR3 consists of 13 residues. This CDR3 is CSVGQGANYDYTF. In DNA, the CDR3 is TGCAGCGTTGGACAGGGGGCAAACTATGACTACACCTTC.

Only a few counts were recorded for this clonotype. This chain uses TRBV27 with TRBJ2-2; D uncertain. Germline V gene data show CDR1 as MNHEY and CDR2 as SMNVEV (reference sequence). The CDR3 length is 13 residues. The V end was cut by 0 bases, the J end by 7 bases, with 6 bases between. The CDR3 region has the DNA TGTGCCAGCAGTTTATCAGGGTTCGGGGAGCTGTTTTTT. As protein: CASSLSGFGELFF.

This clonotype has just a few counts. The CDR3 sequence: CASSLAHATSGRITDTQYF. The CDR3 coding sequence is TGTGCCAGCAGCTTAGCGCACGCGACTAGCGGGAGGATCACAGATACGCAGTATTTT. J is TRBJ2-3 and V is TRBV7-2; 13 bases match TRBD2. The trim removed 0 bases at V and 2 bases at J, leaving 8 bases unmatched. Germline V gene lookup returns CDR1 SGHTA and CDR2 FQGNSA. The CDR3 totals 19 residues.

This clonotype has only a few counts. The chain is built from TRBV12-3 or TRBV12-4 and TRBJ2-7, with TRBD1 matching 7 bases. The CDR3 has 14 residues. Losses at the gene ends were 5 bases for V and 3 bases for J; bases not matched to a gene: 7. The CDR3 region has the DNA TGTGCCAGCAGTCGACAGGGTAAAGGCTACGAGCAGTACTTC. Encoded protein: CASSRQGKGYEQYF.

This chain joins TRBV20-1 and TRBJ1-1; D may be TRBD1 (6 bases). The CDR3 spans 15 residues. Trimming took off 0 bases at V and 7 bases at J, with 18 bases between the two ends. Germline V gene lookup returns CDR1 DFQATT and CDR2 SNEGSKA (reference sequence). The chain's CDR3 is CSARDWRGGENEAFF. CDR3 sequence (DNA): TGCAGTGCTAGAGATTGGCGAGGGGGGGAGAATGAAGCTTTCTTT.

The chain joins TRBV5-1 to TRBJ2-1, with 9 bases that match TRBD2. The CDR3 contains 18 residues. Germline-derived CDR1 and CDR2 are SGHRS and YFSETQ. V shed 4 bases, J shed 7 bases, and the junction held 18 bases outside the gene matches. The CDR3 DNA follows: TGCGCCAGCAGCCCCATCGAACCTACTAGCGGGTTAGGGAATGAGCAGTTCTTC. Its translation is CASSPIEPTSGLGNEQFF.

The chain carries TRBV20-1 and TRBJ2-7; D is tentatively TRBD1 or TRBD2 (5 bases each). Trimming shortened V by 4 bases and J by 2 bases, and 36 bases separated the two germline ends. This CDR3 contains 21 residues. CDR1 and CDR2 from the germline V gene are DFQATT and SNEGSKA (reference sequence). CDR3 coding DNA: TGCAGTGCTACATCCGCCTTTGTAGGGGACGGCCTTGGGTGGCCCACCTACGAGCAGTACTTC. Translation: CSATSAFVGDGLGWPTYEQYF.

This clonotype appeared a few times. The CDR3 coding sequence is TGTGCCAGCCCTTTGCCGATAGGGGAGCTGTTTTTT. This encodes CASPLPIGELFF. The chain links TRBV28 to TRBJ2-2; D is unclear. This CDR3 is built from 12 residues. V was clipped by 8 bases and J by 8 bases, with 12 bases between them. Germline assignment: CDR1 MDHEN and CDR2 SYDVKM.

V and J are TRBV20-1 and TRBJ2-5; 8 nucleotides agree with TRBD1. Judging by the DNA end, TRBJ2-7 fits better; the J call may be wrong. CDR3 length: 14 residues. The V gene's germline CDR1 is DFQATT and CDR2 SNEGSKA (reference sequence). CDR3 residues: CSARDGQGALEQYF. CDR3 DNA sequence: TGCAGTGCTAGAGATGGGCAGGGGGCGCTCGAGCAGTACTTC.

This clonotype was counted ten times or more. The V call is TRBV2, the J call TRBJ2-3; D is undetermined. Germline CDR1 and CDR2: SNHLY and FYNNEI. V lost 8 bases and J 5 bases, leaving 8 bases between the germline ends. CDR3 length: 11 amino acids. This CDR3 reads CASRSGDTQYF. CDR3 bases: TGTGCCAGCCGCTCCGGAGATACGCAGTATTTT.

The chain links TRBV28 to TRBJ2-7; TRBD2 aligns across 8 bases. Germline values: CDR1 MDHEN, CDR2 SYDVKM. CDR3 length: 17 residues. V dropped 7 bases and J dropped 0; count of bases not matched to a gene: 14. CDR3 nucleotide sequence: TGTGCCAGCACCAACTTCGGACTAGCCGACAGCTCCTACGAGCAGTACTTC. Amino acids: CASTNFGLADSSYEQYF.

This clonotype has more than one count but fewer than ten. The chain is built from TRBV28 and TRBJ1-1; D is uncertain. CDR3 length equals 13 residues. In germline, CDR1 is MDHEN, CDR2 SYDVKM. The V gene lost 1 base and the J gene lost 3 bases, with 6 bases spanning the gap. CDR3 coding DNA: TGTGCCAGCAGTTTATATAGGTACACTGAAGCTTTCTTT. Translation gives CASSLYRYTEAFF.

This clonotype was seen only a few times. V and J are TRBV20-1 and TRBJ1-4; D may be TRBD1 (6 bases). The V end was cut by 6 bases, the J end by 4 bases, with 18 bases between. CDR1 and CDR2 from the germline V gene are DFQATT and SNEGSKA (reference sequence). The CDR3 has 15 amino acids. This CDR3 is CSAQNGAGDNEKLFF. As DNA, the CDR3 is TGCAGTGCCCAGAACGGGGCAGGGGATAATGAAAAACTGTTTTTT.

V and J are TRBV21-1 and TRBJ1-1; the table's TRBD1 call for D was not verified on the DNA. TRBV21-1 is reported as a pseudogene. This CDR3 spans 14 amino acids. In DNA, the CDR3 is TGTGCCAGCAGCGTACGGGACAGAAACACTGAAGCTTTCTTT. This sequence encodes CASSVRDRNTEAFF.

This clonotype has more than one count but fewer than ten. This chain links TRBV24-1 with TRBJ2-5, with 14 bases matching TRBD2. Per the germline V gene, CDR1 is KGHDR and CDR2 is SFDVKD. This CDR3 has 18 residues. V lost 2 bases to trimming and J lost 11 bases; unmatched junction nucleotides: 15. As DNA, the CDR3 is TGTGCCACCAGTGATTCAACCGGGACTAGCGGGAGAATGGATGAGCAGTACTTC. It is translated as CATSDSTGTSGRMDEQYF.

CDR3: CSASRLRLAGHSYNEQYF. The CDR3 DNA follows: TGCAGTGCCAGCAGACTACGACTAGCGGGACACTCCTACAATGAGCAGTACTTC. The chain links TRBV20-1 to TRBJ2-1; 11 positions match TRBD2. The DNA matches TRBJ2-7 better at its end, which makes the J call doubtful. Germline-derived CDR1 and CDR2 are DFQATT and SNEGSKA (reference sequence). This CDR3 region has 18 residues.

The rearrangement uses TRBV9 and TRBJ2-7; 9 nucleotides agree with TRBD1. CDR1 and CDR2 from the germline V gene are SGDLS and YYNGEE. The CDR3 length is 15 residues. Trimming removed 2 bases from V and 7 bases from J; junction bases left unmatched: 10. CDR3 loop: CASSVRDRAYNEQYF. For the CDR3, the DNA is TGTGCCAGCAGCGTCCGGGACAGGGCCTACAATGAGCAGTACTTC.

The V gene is TRBV5-1, the J gene TRBJ2-5; 11 nucleotides align to TRBD2. Germline V gene lookup returns CDR1 SGHRS and CDR2 YFSETQ. After removal of 4 bases from V and 11 bases from J, the junction contained 19 bases not matched to a gene. This CDR3 has 17 residues. CDR3 residues: CASSNALSSGGYNEQYF. The CDR3 bases are TGCGCCAGCAGCAACGCCCTTTCTAGCGGGGGGTACAATGAGCAGTACTTC. Variable domain in full (rest from reference TRBV5-1 and TRBJ2-5): KAGVTQTPRYLIKTRGQQVTLSCSPISGHRSVSWYQQTPGQGLQFLFEYFSETQRNKGNFPGRFSGRQFSNSRSEMNVSTLELGDSALYLCASSNALSSGGYNEQYFGPGTRLLVL.

This clonotype was observed once. Mismatch with germline at one junction end may stem from a read error. The V call is TRBV7-7, the J call TRBJ2-5, with D possibly being TRBD2 (6 bases). This CDR3 has 15 amino acids. Germline lookup yields CDR1 SSHAT and CDR2 FNYEAQ (reference sequence). The CDR3 here is CASSSGRGSQETQYF. The CDR3 region has the DNA TGTGCTAGCAGCTCTGGGCGGGGAAGCCAAGAGACCCAGTACTTC.

Worth noting for this clonotype: A much more abundant neighbour one base away suggests this may be a read error. The chain joins TRBV4-2 to TRBJ2-7; D is unclear. V dropped 2 bases and J dropped 7 bases, with 15 bases sitting between them. The CDR3 extends over 14 amino acids. Germline assignment: CDR1 LGHNA and CDR2 YNFKEQ. The CDR3 loop reads CASSQPPLYNEQYF. For the CDR3, the DNA is TGTGCCAGCAGCCAACCCCCCCTCTACAATGAGCAGTACTTC.